A single sample gave rise to the 20 T cell receptor beta chains below, sequenced in a study of response to subunit inactivated influenza vaccine (dated by TCRdb to the late 2010s). The receptor library was made with RT-PCR. The instrument was an Illumina HiSeq 2500. TCRdb's own reprocessing of the public reads used fastp at Q25 and MiXCR and kept productive beta chains. Identical CDR3 proteins give one entry, which carries the most common genes and DNA. In this sample the table shows 400,000 to 650,000 distinct CDR3 sequences, less than 7.5% of which occur a single time. The top ten clonotypes cover less than 15% of the sample. The starting material was PBMCs from blood, obtained roughly 24 months after vaccination. The receptors were sampled from a man aged 50 to 69 who received an inactivated influenza vaccine. Donor details come from another sample of the same person, matched by shared clones.

This clonotype was found a few times. The V gene is TRBV5-1, the J gene TRBJ1-2; 7 nucleotides match TRBD1. The V gene's germline CDR1 is SGHRS and CDR2 YFSETQ. Germline trimming cut 0 bases from V and 3 bases from J; bases unmatched to any gene: 5. The CDR3 runs to 15 residues. This CDR3 reads CASSLVGQTDYGYTF. In DNA form, the CDR3 reads TGCGCCAGCAGCTTGGTGGGACAGACAGACTATGGCTACACCTTC.

The V gene is TRBV7-2, the J gene TRBJ2-6; 7 nucleotides match TRBD1. In germline, CDR1 is SGHTA, CDR2 FQGNSA. This CDR3 has 14 residues. V was clipped by 5 bases and J by 9 bases; unmatched bases: 7. This CDR3 is CASSKGGTDNVLTF. The CDR3 DNA sequence: TGTGCCAGCAGCAAAGGTGGGACAGACAACGTCCTGACTTTC.

In this sample, this clonotype turned up many times. V and J are TRBV12-3 or TRBV12-4 and TRBJ2-5; no reliable D call. The CDR3 has 13 residues. V gave up 0 bases and J gave up 8 bases, with 10 bases separating them. DNA of the CDR3: TGTGCCAGCAGTTTAGCCCCGAGAGAAACCCAGTACTTC. Translating it yields CASSLAPRETQYF.

This clonotype was seen a few times. The chain employs TRBV29-1 and TRBJ2-7, with D hard to call. The CDR3 extends over 11 amino acids. V gave up 3 bases and J gave up 1 base, with 4 bases separating them. Germline V gene lookup returns CDR1 SQVTM and CDR2 ANQGSEA. The CDR3 region is CSVEVSYEQYF. The CDR3 DNA reads as TGCAGCGTTGAGGTGTCCTACGAGCAGTACTTC.

This chain joins TRBV6-5 and TRBJ2-5, with D tentatively TRBD2 (6 bases). This CDR3 is 15 amino acids long. Trimming removed 2 bases at V and 5 bases at J, with 15 bases between. Germline V lookup: CDR1 MNHEY, CDR2 SVGAGI. CDR3 protein: CASSYTDGGWETQYF. The CDR3, as DNA: TGTGCCAGCAGTTACACGGACGGGGGTTGGGAGACCCAGTACTTC.

This clonotype was observed at least ten times. The CDR3 DNA is TGCAGTGCCCCGTTATGGGGGAGGGAGCAGTTCTTC. Its translation: CSAPLWGREQFF. The chain employs TRBV20-1 and TRBJ2-1; TRBD2 might be the D (6 bases). The V end lost 6 bases, the J end lost 10 bases, and 16 bases lay between the germline ends. This CDR3 spans 12 amino acids. The V gene's germline CDR1 is DFQATT and CDR2 SNEGSKA (reference sequence).

This clonotype appeared a few times. This sequence joins TRBV29-1 and TRBJ1-4; 10 bases fit TRBD1. J lost 4 bases, V lost 6 bases, and 8 bases had no gene match. CDR3 size: 15 residues. Germline values: CDR1 SQVTM, CDR2 ANQGSEA. CDR3 in amino acids: CSVSGQGLLNEKLFF. Here the CDR3 DNA reads TGCAGCGTCTCGGGACAGGGGTTACTTAATGAAAAACTGTTTTTT.

V gene TRBV14 combines with J gene TRBJ2-7; no clear D. Germline assignment: CDR1 SGHDN and CDR2 FVKESK. The CDR3 covers 14 residues. V was shortened by 1 base and J by 3 bases, with 10 bases between the two germline ends. CDR3 coding DNA: TGTGCCAGCAGCCAAGTGGACGCCTTCTACGAGCAGTACTTC. This codes for CASSQVDAFYEQYF.

The genes are TRBV12-3 or TRBV12-4 and TRBJ2-7, with D possibly TRBD2 on 5 matching bases. Trimming removed 6 bases at V and 5 bases at J, with 14 bases between. The CDR3 contains 13 residues. CDR3 in amino acids: CASSSQRANEQYF. CDR3 bases: TGTGCCAGCAGCTCCCAGAGGGCAAACGAGCAGTACTTC.

The sample holds many counts of this clonotype. The chain joins TRBV30 to TRBJ2-3; D is unclear. CDR1 GTSNPN and CDR2 SVGIG come from the germline V gene (reference sequence). The CDR3 consists of 16 residues. V dropped 1 base and J dropped 2 bases, with 16 bases sitting between them. The CDR3 DNA sequence: TGTGCCTGGAGTGAGCAGGAGAGTTGGGTCACAGATACGCAGTATTTT. Protein product: CAWSEQESWVTDTQYF. Supplemented by reference TRBV30 and TRBJ2-3, the full variable domain reads SQTIHQWPATLVQPVGSPLSLECTVEGTSNPNLYWYRQAAGRGLQLLFYSVGIGQISSEVPQNLSASRPQDRQFILSSKKLLLSDSGFYLCAWSEQESWVTDTQYFGPGTRLTVL.

With regard to this clonotype: A much more abundant neighbour one base away suggests this may be a read error. The conserved phenylalanine or tryptophan is not found at the CDR3 terminus, so this likely reflects a read error. The chain combines TRBV7-9 with TRBJ2-3; a weak D match, TRBD1 (5 bases). V lost 3 bases to trimming and J lost 4 bases, with 8 bases between them. This CDR3 region has 13 residues. The germline V gene has CDR1 SEHNR and CDR2 FQNEAQ (reference sequence). DNA for the CDR3: TGTGCCAGCAGCTTCGACAGTCCAGATACGCAGTATTCT. This translates into CASSFDSPDTQYS.

The chain is built from TRBV20-1 and TRBJ2-2, with 7 bases identical to TRBD1. V shed 1 base, J shed 4 bases, and the junction held 6 bases outside the gene matches. The CDR3 has 15 residues. Germline loops: CDR1 DFQATT, CDR2 SNEGSKA (reference sequence). The CDR3 nucleotides read TGCAGTGCTAGAGTAACAGGGGCGGCCACCGGGGAGCTGTTTTTT. Translation: CSARVTGAATGELFF.

The J gene is TRBJ2-1, the V gene TRBV20-1, with a tentative D call TRBD2 (6 bases). This CDR3 spans 17 amino acids. V shed 0 bases and J shed 1 base, with 16 bases lying between them. The germline V gene encodes CDR1 DFQATT and CDR2 SNEGSKA (reference sequence). The CDR3, as DNA: TGCAGTGCTAGAGACCCAACGGGAGCGGCGTCCTACAATGAGCAGTTCTTC. Translation: CSARDPTGAASYNEQFF.

A few counts support this clonotype. This chain connects TRBV6-1 to TRBJ2-5; 9 nucleotides align to TRBD2. V shed 2 bases and J 5 bases; nucleotides not matched to a gene: 9. CDR3 length: 16 residues. Germline CDR1 reads MNHNS; CDR2 reads SASEGT. The CDR3 reads CASSESTGGGAETQYF. For the CDR3, the DNA is TGTGCCAGCAGTGAAAGCACGGGCGGGGGGGCGGAGACCCAGTACTTC.

This clonotype was seen many times. CDR3 coding DNA: TGTGCCAGCAGGCGGGACAGGGGCTACGAGCAGTACTTC. It codes for CASRRDRGYEQYF. The chain carries TRBV12-3 or TRBV12-4 and TRBJ2-7, with 10 positions matching TRBD1. The J segment lost 3 bases and the V segment lost 6 bases, leaving 2 bases of the junction unmatched. The CDR3 is 13 amino acids.

This clonotype occurred a few times. This chain joins TRBV24-1 and TRBJ1-5, with D possibly TRBD1 on 6 matching bases. Germline CDR1 KGHDR, CDR2 SFDVKD. The V and J ends lost 5 bases and 2 bases respectively, with 9 bases between them. The CDR3 consists of 14 residues. CDR3 loop: CATSGGTRNQPQHF. The DNA for the CDR3 is TGTGCCACCAGTGGCGGGACACGCAATCAGCCCCAGCATTTT.

This clonotype was detected many times. The rearrangement joins TRBV6-2 or TRBV6-3 to TRBJ1-5, with unresolved D. Trimming took off 5 bases at V and 0 bases at J, with 17 bases between the two ends. The CDR3 has 17 amino acids. Germline CDR1 MNHEY, CDR2 SVGEGT. The CDR3 spells CASSRLRLSPSNQPQHF. The CDR3 nucleotides are TGTGCCAGCAGTAGACTTAGACTCTCCCCTAGCAATCAGCCCCAGCATTTT.

This clonotype was detected only a few times. The chain combines TRBV12-3 or TRBV12-4 with TRBJ1-1, with 8 bases aligning to TRBD1. This CDR3 is 14 amino acids long. With V trimmed by 6 bases and J by 2 bases, 5 bases remained unmatched. CDR3 DNA sequence: TGTGCCAGCAGACAGACAGGGGCTAACACTGAAGCTTTCTTT. Translated: CASRQTGANTEAFF.

A note on this clonotype: A read error may account for a junction end that differs from germline. This chain joins TRBV7-2 and TRBJ1-5, with 8 bases that match TRBD1. In germline, CDR1 is SGHTA, CDR2 FQGNSA. The CDR3 is made up of 15 amino acids. In DNA form, the CDR3 reads TGTGCCAGCAGTTTAGGTTGGACAGGGTTGCAGCCCCAGCATTTT. Its translation is CASSLGWTGLQPQHF. The complete variable domain, with remaining parts taken from reference TRBV7-2 and TRBJ1-5, reads GAGVSQSPSNKVTEKGKDVELRCDPISGHTALYWYRQSLGQGLEFLIYFQGNSAPDKSGLPSDRFSAERTGGSVSTLTIQRTQQEDSAVYLCASSLGWTGLQPQHFGDGTRLSIL.

This clonotype was counted only a few times. This chain joins TRBV24-1 and TRBJ2-1, with TRBD2 identical over 11 bases. Germline V CDR1 and CDR2: KGHDR, SFDVKD. CDR3 size: 13 residues. Unmatched junction bases numbered 5, after V lost 7 bases and J lost 10 bases. The DNA of the CDR3 is TGTGCCACCAGGGAAGGACTAGCGGGCGAGCAGTTCTTC. This codes for CATREGLAGEQFF.